This TCR beta chain emerged from a study of T cell responses to AZD1222 COVID-19 vaccine (dated by TCRdb to the early 2020s). Background for the entire study: Because spike-specific TCR depth and breadth did not differ between the two schedules, AZD1222 recipients who got a second dose at roughly 4 weeks were pooled with those who got a second dose at roughly 12 weeks. Trial participants were enrolled by age into subgroups of 18-55, 56-69 and 70-plus years, and 148, 28 and 57 TCR-sequenced participants, respectively, were included in these subgroups. TCR sequencing was performed for 230 to 250 trial participants, of whom 207 were given two doses of AZD1222 and some 26 were given two doses of MenACWY control vaccine. Overall study outcomes, separate from this receptor: Because no samples from the day 14 peak response were available, repertoires could be characterized only after the peak T cell response. Participants were mostly white British and included more females than males, and it was suggested by the authors that clonal diversity may have been underestimated. After two AZD1222 doses, spike-specific TCR breadth and depth were significantly higher than at day 0 and than in MenACWY recipients. In the small 56-69-year group, the increase in depth fell short of significance, most likely because of low power. Vaccine-associated CD4 TCRs spanned the whole spike protein, with dominant responses in regions 160-218 and 743-854. Conclusions about previously exposed vaccinees are limited because only six or seven AZD1222 recipients were SARS-CoV-2 seropositive at baseline. Nearly half of unique spike-specific TCRs reportedly recognized epitopes outside regions mutated in the B.1.351 and B.1.1.7 variants.

The sample's time point label, in plain terms: baseline before first vaccination. Vaccinee samples were obtained from the UK trials COV001 and COV002, which included a single-blind randomized controlled phase 2/3 trial of AZD1222 (ChAdOx1 nCoV-19) in healthy adults. For TCRbeta chain sequencing, PBMC samples from trial participants were taken at day 0 and at day 28 after the second dose. Remarks on this clone: Its antigen specificity is not known. Base qualities were left out, and no much larger clone turns up one base away.

The CDR3 regions of human TCRbeta chains were analyzed by immunosequencing. Per the authors' processing: Repertoire TCRs were checked for matches against a reference library of SARS-CoV-2-specific TCRs that had been generated using the MIRA antigen-specificity platform. Breadth was defined as the fraction of unique TCRs that were SARS-CoV-2-associated, and depth was defined as the fraction of total T cells that were SARS-CoV-2-associated. Each spike-specific TCR was assigned to its reactive spike region and to a CD4 or CD8 class using the MIRA data. Log10-transformed breadth and depth values were compared by one-way ANOVA with Sidak's multiple comparisons tests. The source is immuneACCESS, and TCRdb retained only in-frame sequences with V and J called. Part of the clones is not carried over; for the studies checked, unresolved V genes explain less than half of this, and the remainder is unexplained. V and J calls and clone size are as listed in that table; D and trimming were resolved from the DNA. The sample data list about 130,000 clones, and roughly 94% of these were observed just once. The top ten clonotypes cover approximately 2% of the sample.

Reading the germline V gene gives CDR1 SGHRS and CDR2 YFSETQ. V has 0 bases trimmed and J has 3 bases trimmed; junction bases matching no gene number 4. There are 15 amino acids in the CDR3, from cysteine to phenylalanine inclusive. The kept DNA is CDR3 alone, 45 bases in frame from the first base. The specimen comprised peripheral blood, sampled on day 0 of AZD1222 vaccination. The TCR was taken from an adult in good health. The chain links TRBV5-1 with TRBJ1-1; the junction holds 8 bases that match TRBD1. In nucleotide form, the sequence is TGCGCCAGCAGCTTGGTTGACAGGGGTTACACTGAAGCTTTCTTT. This codes for CASSLVDRGYTEAFF.